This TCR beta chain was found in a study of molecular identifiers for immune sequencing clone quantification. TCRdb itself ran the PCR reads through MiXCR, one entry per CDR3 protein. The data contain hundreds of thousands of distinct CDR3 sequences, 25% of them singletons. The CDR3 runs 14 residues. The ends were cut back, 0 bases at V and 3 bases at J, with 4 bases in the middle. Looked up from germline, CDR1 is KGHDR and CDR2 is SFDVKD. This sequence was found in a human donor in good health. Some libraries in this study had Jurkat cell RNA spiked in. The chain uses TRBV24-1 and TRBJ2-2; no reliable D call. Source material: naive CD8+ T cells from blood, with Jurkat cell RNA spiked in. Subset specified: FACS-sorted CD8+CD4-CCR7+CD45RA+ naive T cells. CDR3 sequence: CATSDLHHTGELFF. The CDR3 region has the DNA TGTGCCACCAGTGATTTGCATCACACCGGGGAGCTGTTTTTT.